This TCR beta chain came from a study of blood T cell repertoires in COVID-19 (dated by TCRdb to the early 2020s). Context from the whole study: Collaborator samples came from the United States, Italy and Spain and covered acute and convalescent phases of COVID-19. Nearly every sample came with metadata listing a de-identified subject ID, COVID-19 status, age in years and sex. Samples came from the ongoing ImmuneRACE study (first 160 participants) plus 1,254 subjects from 6 global collaborators. Subjects who had been exposed to COVID-19, were actively infected with it, or had recovered from it provided the deeply sampled blood TCRbeta repertoires that made up the dataset. Where available, HLA class I and class II types were taken from metadata supplied by the sample provider and were not determined by assay-based typing. The repertoires were released in a freely available public database meant as a resource for research on the immune response to SARS-CoV-2. The material from the prospective study consisted of cDNA or gDNA derived from T cells, B-cell-depleted T cells, or PBMCs.

This clone has only one observation. What antigen it recognizes has not been identified. No base qualities exist here, and no much larger clone lies one base off it. The collaborating institutions used their own protocols to collect whole blood in K2EDTA tubes. For TCRbeta analysis, collaborator samples were shipped as frozen whole blood, as isolated PBMCs, or as DNA extracted from either sample type. TCRbeta CDR3 regions were amplified from genomic DNA using the immunoSEQ Assay, a bias-controlled multiplex PCR. Per the original workflow: Nucleated cell counts per sample were estimated from amplification of reference gene primers within the assay. Sequence reads were collapsed and filtered to measure the absolute abundance of every unique TCRbeta CDR3 rearrangement. Productive Simpson clonality was computed per sample as the square root of Simpson's diversity index over productive rearrangements. TCRdb re-hosts the immuneACCESS table, in-frame sequences only. Its copies lack some clones; in the studies checked, an unresolved V gene accounts for under half of them, and the cause for the rest is not known. V and J calls and clone size follow that table, whereas D and trimming were derived from the DNA. This sample is represented by roughly 230,000 clones; roughly 84% of them were singletons. Of the sample, around 4% falls within the top ten clones.

Paper-wide results and their limitations: The amount of clinical and demographic metadata varied by source and participant and was provided uncurated.

Sequencing was done on a sample of peripheral blood. This receptor was identified in a man aged 50 to 60 with active or convalescent COVID-19.

The nucleotide sequence is TGTGCCAGCAGCCCTGGACAGGGGATGCCCCGGGAGCAGTACTTC. This translates into CASSPGQGMPREQYF. This chain joins TRBV14 to TRBJ2-7; 9 bases in between match TRBD1. V is trimmed back by 4 bases and J by 7 bases, and the junction contains 11 bases that no gene match accounts for. From cysteine to phenylalanine, the CDR3 is 15 amino acids long. The CDR3 DNA has 45 bases and is translated from base 1. Based on the germline V gene, the CDR1 and CDR2 sequences are SGHDN and FVKESK.